Below, one T cell receptor beta chain is given with its context. The data originate from a study of blood T cell repertoires in COVID-19. In the study overall: COVID-19 samples from acute and convalescent phases originated in the United States, Italy and Spain. T cells, B-cell-depleted T cells, or PBMCs provided the cDNA or gDNA that served as material.

From germline, CDR1 is SGDLS and CDR2 YYNGEE. Trimming stripped 6 bases from V and 1 base from J, with 14 bases between. This CDR3 is built from 16 residues. Sequenced by immunoSEQ multiplex PCR; TCRdb stores in-frame clones only, minus some. This sample has tens of thousands of clones, with around 89% found just once. Sample: peripheral blood. This TCR was recovered from a man aged 60 to 69 with acute or convalescent COVID-19. The genes are TRBV9 and TRBJ1-6, with D tentatively TRBD1 (6 bases). This CDR3 reads CASIEDSPSYNSPLHF. CDR3 bases: TGTGCCAGCATTGAGGACAGCCCGTCCTATAATTCACCCCTCCACTTT.